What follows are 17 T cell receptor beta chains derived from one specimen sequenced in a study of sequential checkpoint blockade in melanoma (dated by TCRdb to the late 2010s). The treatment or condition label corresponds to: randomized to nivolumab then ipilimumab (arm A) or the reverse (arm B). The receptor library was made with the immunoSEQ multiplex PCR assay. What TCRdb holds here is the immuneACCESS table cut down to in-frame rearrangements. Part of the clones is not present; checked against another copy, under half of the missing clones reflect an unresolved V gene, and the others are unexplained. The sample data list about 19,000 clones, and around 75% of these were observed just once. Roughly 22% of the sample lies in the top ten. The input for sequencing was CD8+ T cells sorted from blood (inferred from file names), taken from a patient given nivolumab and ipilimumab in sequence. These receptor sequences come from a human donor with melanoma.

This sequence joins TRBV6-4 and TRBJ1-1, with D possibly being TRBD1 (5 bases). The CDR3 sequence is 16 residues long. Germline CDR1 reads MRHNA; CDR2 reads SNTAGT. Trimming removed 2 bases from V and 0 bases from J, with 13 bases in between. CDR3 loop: CASSDGGKAMNTEAFF. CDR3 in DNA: TGTGCCAGCAGTGACGGGGGGAAGGCGATGAACACTGAAGCTTTCTTT.

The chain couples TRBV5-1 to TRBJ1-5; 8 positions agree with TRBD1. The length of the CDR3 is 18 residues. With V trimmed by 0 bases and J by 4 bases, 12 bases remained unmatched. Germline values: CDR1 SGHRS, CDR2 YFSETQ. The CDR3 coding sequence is TGCGCCAGCAGCTTGGAATACGGACAGGGAAGCCTTAATCAGCCCCAGCATTTT. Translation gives CASSLEYGQGSLNQPQHF.

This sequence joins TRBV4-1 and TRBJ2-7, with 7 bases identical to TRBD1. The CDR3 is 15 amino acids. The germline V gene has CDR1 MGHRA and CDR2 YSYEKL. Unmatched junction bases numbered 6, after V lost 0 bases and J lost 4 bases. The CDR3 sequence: CASSQDRDSRYEQYF. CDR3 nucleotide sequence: TGCGCCAGCAGCCAAGACAGGGACAGCAGGTACGAGCAGTACTTC.

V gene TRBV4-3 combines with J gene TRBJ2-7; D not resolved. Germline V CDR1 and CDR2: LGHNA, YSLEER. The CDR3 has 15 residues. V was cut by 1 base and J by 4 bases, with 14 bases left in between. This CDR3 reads CASSQGPSGLYEQYF. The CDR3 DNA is TGCGCCAGCAGCCAAGGTCCGTCTGGGCTTTACGAGCAGTACTTC.

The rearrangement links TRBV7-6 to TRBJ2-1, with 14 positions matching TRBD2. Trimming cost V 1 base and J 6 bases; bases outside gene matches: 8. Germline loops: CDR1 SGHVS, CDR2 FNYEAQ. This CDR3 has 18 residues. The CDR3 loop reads CASSLVIGLAGGLNEQFF. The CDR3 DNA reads TGTGCCAGCAGCTTAGTAATTGGACTAGCGGGGGGCCTCAATGAGCAGTTCTTC.

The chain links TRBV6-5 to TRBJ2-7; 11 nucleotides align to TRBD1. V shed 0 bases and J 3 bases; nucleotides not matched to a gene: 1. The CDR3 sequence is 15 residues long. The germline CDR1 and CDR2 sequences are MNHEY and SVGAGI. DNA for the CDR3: TGTGCCAGCAGTTACTCCGGGACAGGGGGCTACGAGCAGTACTTC. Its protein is CASSYSGTGGYEQYF.

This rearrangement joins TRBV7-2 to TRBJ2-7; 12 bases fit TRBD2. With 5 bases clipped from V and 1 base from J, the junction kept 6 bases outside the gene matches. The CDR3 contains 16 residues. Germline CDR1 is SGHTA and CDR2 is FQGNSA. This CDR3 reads CASSPGLAGKSYEQYF. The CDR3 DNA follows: TGTGCCAGCAGCCCTGGACTAGCGGGAAAATCCTACGAGCAGTACTTC.

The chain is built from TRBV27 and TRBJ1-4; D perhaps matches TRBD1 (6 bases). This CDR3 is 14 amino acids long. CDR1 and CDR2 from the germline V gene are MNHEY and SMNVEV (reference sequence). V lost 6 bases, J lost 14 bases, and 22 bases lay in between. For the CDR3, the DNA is TGTGCCAGCAGCCTGGACAGCGCACCGAAAGTGCTGTTTTTT. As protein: CASSLDSAPKVLFF.

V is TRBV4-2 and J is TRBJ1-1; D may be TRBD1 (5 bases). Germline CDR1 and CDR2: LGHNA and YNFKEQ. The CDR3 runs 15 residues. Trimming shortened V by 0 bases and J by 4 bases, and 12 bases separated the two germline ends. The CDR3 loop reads CASSQDTGGSTEAFF. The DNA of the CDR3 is TGTGCCAGCAGCCAAGATACCGGGGGGAGCACTGAAGCTTTCTTT.

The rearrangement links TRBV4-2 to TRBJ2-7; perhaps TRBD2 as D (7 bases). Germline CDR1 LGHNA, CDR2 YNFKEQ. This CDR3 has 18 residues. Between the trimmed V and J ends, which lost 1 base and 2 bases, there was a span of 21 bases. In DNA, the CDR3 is TGTGCCAGCAGCCAAGTTGGGGGCATGGCGGGGGCGGCCTACGAGCAGTACTTC. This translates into CASSQVGGMAGAAYEQYF.

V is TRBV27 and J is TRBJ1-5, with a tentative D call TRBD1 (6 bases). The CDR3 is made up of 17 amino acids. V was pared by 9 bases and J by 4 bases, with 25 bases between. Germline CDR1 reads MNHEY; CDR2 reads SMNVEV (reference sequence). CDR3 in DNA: TGTGCCAGAGCAGTCCCTTCAACAACAGGGTTAAATCAGCCCCAGCATTTT. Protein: CARAVPSTTGLNQPQHF.

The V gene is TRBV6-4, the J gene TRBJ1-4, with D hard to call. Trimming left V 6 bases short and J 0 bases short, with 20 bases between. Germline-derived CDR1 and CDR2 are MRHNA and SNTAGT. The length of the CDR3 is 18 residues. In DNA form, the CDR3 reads TGTGCCAGCAGCCCCCATGGGGTCGGGGTTACAACTAATGAAAAACTGTTTTTT. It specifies CASSPHGVGVTTNEKLFF.

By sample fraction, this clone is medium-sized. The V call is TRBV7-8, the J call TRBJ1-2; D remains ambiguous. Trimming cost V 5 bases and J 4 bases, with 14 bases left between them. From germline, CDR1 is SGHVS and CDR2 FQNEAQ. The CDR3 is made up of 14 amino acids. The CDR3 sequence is CASSTQTRIYGYTF. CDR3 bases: TGTGCCAGCAGCACACAGACCCGGATCTATGGCTACACCTTC.

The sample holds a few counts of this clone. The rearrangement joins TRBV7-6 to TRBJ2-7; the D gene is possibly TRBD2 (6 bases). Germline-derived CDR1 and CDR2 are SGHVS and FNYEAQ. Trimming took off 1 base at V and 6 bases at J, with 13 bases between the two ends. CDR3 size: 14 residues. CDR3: CASSLEWGDLEQYF. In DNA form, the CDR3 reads TGTGCCAGCAGCTTAGAGTGGGGGGATCTCGAGCAGTACTTC.

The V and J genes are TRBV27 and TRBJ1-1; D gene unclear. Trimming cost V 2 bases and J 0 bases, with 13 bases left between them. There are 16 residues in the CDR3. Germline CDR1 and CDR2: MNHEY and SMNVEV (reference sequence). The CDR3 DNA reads TGTGCCAGCAGTTTAAATTGGCGGAACATGAACACTGAAGCTTTCTTT. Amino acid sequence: CASSLNWRNMNTEAFF.

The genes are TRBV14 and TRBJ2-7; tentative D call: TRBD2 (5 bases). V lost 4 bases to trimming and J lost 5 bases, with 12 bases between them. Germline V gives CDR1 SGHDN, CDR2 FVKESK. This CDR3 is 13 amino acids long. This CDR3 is CASSLFLRDEQYF. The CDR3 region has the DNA TGTGCCAGCAGCCTCTTCCTGCGGGACGAGCAGTACTTC.

This CDR3 is CASSSSAANYGYTF. CDR3 DNA sequence: TGTGCCAGCAGCTCGAGCGCCGCTAACTATGGCTACACCTTC. The rearrangement joins TRBV11-2 to TRBJ1-2; D not certain. The CDR3 contains 14 residues. Trimming removed 4 bases from V and 0 bases from J, with 9 bases in between. Germline V gene data show CDR1 as SGHAT and CDR2 as FQNNGV. The full variable domain, in which reference TRBV11-2 and TRBJ1-2 provide the parts outside the CDR3, is EAGVAQSPRYKIIEKRQSVAFWCNPISGHATLYWYQQILGQGPKLLIQFQNNGVVDDSQLPKDRFSAERLKGVDSTLKIQPAKLEDSAVYLCASSSSAANYGYTFGSGTRLTVV.